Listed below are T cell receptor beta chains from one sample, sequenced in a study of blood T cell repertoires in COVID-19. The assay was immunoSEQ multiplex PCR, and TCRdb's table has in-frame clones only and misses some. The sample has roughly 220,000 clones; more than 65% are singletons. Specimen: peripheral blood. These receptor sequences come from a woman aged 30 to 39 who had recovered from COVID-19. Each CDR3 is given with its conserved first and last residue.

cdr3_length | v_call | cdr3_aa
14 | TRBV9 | CASSVAGYQETQYF
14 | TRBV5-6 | CASSLGTGVYGYTF
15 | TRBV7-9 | CASSLWDRGQETQYF
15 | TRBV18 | CASSPRLAGRDTQYF
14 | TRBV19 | CASRKTGADEKLFF
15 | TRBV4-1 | CASSQEGQPLSPLHF
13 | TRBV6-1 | CASSEHRGQGAFF
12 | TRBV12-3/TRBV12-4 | CASSFLRDTQYF
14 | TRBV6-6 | CASSGGQGKSIQYF
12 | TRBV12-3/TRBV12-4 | CASTWGVYEQYF
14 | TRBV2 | CASIWGEVTDTQYF
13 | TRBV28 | CASRSTGRYGYTF
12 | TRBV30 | CAWDGSSYEQYF
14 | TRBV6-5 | CASSYYREGTEAFF
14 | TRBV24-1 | CATSVSPNTGELFF
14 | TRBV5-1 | CASSLAGAPDTQYF
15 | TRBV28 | CASDRGWDRGHEQYF
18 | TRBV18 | CASSLYYRAAPINYGYTF
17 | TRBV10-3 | CAISGAGTGRTNEKLFF
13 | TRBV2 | CARALRSEGTQYF
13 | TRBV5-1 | CASSGPTGGAAFF
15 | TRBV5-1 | CASSLPGQGWEKLFF
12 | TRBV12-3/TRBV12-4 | CASSFGGNGYTF
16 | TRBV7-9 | CASSLKKEGGNQPQHF
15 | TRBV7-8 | CASSLGRAGNQPQHF
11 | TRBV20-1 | CSARAQDEQYF
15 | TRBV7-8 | CASSQTGQGHYGYTF
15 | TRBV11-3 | CASSSLGTGGGEQYF